The clone carrying this T cell receptor beta chain is a singleton in its sample. Its target is unknown. The sample comes from a study of lymphopenia after photon versus proton radiotherapy. Study-level findings and limits: Relative stability marked proton patients; photon patients lost diversity and naive cells.

The CDR3 is made up of 13 amino acids. CDR1 MNHEY and CDR2 SMNVEV come from the germline V gene (reference sequence). Trimming cost V 4 bases and J 5 bases, with 11 bases left between them. TCRdb's table, derived via immunoSEQ multiplex PCR, lists solely in-frame clones and lacks some. Among over 35,000 clones listed, about 83% were seen once. This rearrangement joins TRBV27 to TRBJ1-2; tentatively, D is TRBD1 (5 bases). The sequence came from a woman aged 70-85 years with pancreatic cancer. The source was peripheral blood, collected from a patient treated with proton-based radiotherapy. CDR3 in amino acids: CASSWMGRYGYTF. The CDR3, as DNA: TGTGCCAGCAGTTGGATGGGACGGTATGGCTACACCTTC.